This T cell receptor (beta chain) emerged from a study of technical replicates of blood from a few donors. Sequenced by immunoSEQ multiplex PCR; TCRdb stores in-frame clones only, minus some. The sample carries 75,000 to 100,000 clones, just under 95% recorded once. J gave up 3 bases and V 4 bases, and 5 bases lay outside the gene matches. CDR3 length: 15 residues. CDR1 and CDR2 (germline): SGHNT, YYREEE (reference sequence). The receptor was isolated from a human donor in good health. Sequencing was carried out using T cells isolated from PBMCs. The chain couples TRBV5-4 to TRBJ2-2, with 8 bases identical to TRBD1. CDR3 DNA: TGTGCCAGCAGCCGCCGGGACAGGCACACCGGGGAGCTGTTTTTT. Translation: CASSRRDRHTGELFF.